This is a list of T cell receptor beta chains from one sample in a study of blood T cell repertoires in COVID-19. This table comes from immunoSEQ multiplex PCR, and its TCRdb copy is limited to in-frame clones, with some not included. This sample has some 200,000 clones, with about 88% found just once. Source material: PBMCs or T cells enriched from blood (not recorded which). All receptors come from a woman in her twenties or thirties who had recovered from COVID-19. Both conserved end residues are part of each CDR3.

J,V,CDR3
TRBJ1-5,TRBV2,CASSRTDSHNQPQHF
TRBJ2-5,TRBV19,CASRQQGRQETQYF
TRBJ1-6,TRBV5-1,CATSRESNSPLHF
TRBJ1-4,TRBV4-3,CASSQERFTDNEKLFF
TRBJ2-7,TRBV7-8,CASRLLNPGYEQYF
TRBJ2-3,TRBV19,CASSPAGGLDTQYF
TRBJ2-7,TRBV18,CASSPVPGRPYEQYF
TRBJ1-4,TRBV6-5,CASSYRLEKLFF
TRBJ2-7,TRBV5-1,CASSPPTDSYEQYF
TRBJ1-6,TRBV27,CASSFRDYSPLHF
TRBJ1-2,TRBV19,CATQGNYGYTF
TRBJ2-7,TRBV4-3,CASSTTTGTGTEQYF
TRBJ1-1,TRBV4-3,CASSPGTGGTEAFF
TRBJ2-3,TRBV18,CASSRDRGTDTQYF
TRBJ2-1,TRBV7-3,CASSLTGAGANEQFF
TRBJ2-5,TRBV5-1,CASSSSGTSGGETQYF
TRBJ2-5,TRBV3-1/TRBV3-2,CASSQGLRGGLETQYF
TRBJ2-1,TRBV7-9,CASSSGTHYNEQFF
TRBJ1-4,TRBV3-1/TRBV3-2,CASSQNRGREKLFF
TRBJ1-1,TRBV18,CASSLDSFVSTGAFF
TRBJ2-5,TRBV6-5,CASSYREQETQYF
TRBJ1-2,TRBV7-9,CASSSLGQGKGYTF
TRBJ2-7,TRBV19,CASSMKQTTYEQYF
TRBJ2-1,TRBV9,CASIERAYNEQFF
TRBJ1-5,TRBV18,CASSPAGYQPQHF
TRBJ1-1,TRBV5-1,CASSLVAASGNTEAFF
TRBJ2-5,TRBV3-1/TRBV3-2,CASRHRETQYF
TRBJ1-1,TRBV7-9,CASSLVNINTEAFF
TRBJ2-1,TRBV7-3,CASSLNGQGVDEQFF
TRBJ2-7,TRBV6-1,CASSEQGYEQYF
TRBJ1-1,TRBV4-3,CASSLSGGTEAFF
TRBJ1-3,TRBV23-1,CASSQSLRVNGNTIYF